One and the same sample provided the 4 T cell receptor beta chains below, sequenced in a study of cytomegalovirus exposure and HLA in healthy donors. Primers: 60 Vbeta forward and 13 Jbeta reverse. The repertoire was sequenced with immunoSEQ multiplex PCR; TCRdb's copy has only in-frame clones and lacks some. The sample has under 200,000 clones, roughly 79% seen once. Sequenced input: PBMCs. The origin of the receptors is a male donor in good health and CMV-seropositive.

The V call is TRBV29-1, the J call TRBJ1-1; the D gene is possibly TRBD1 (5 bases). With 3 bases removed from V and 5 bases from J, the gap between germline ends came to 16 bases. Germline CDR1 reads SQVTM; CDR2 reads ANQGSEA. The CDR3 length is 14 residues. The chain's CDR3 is CSVDIIQGWTEAFF. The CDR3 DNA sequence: TGCAGCGTTGATATTATCCAGGGTTGGACTGAAGCTTTCTTT.

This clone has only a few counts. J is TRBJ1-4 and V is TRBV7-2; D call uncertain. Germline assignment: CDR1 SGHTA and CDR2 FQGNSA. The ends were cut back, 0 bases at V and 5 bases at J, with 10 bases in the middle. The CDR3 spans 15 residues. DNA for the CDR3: TGTGCCAGCAGCTTAGCGGGCTCTCAAAATGAAAAACTGTTTTTT. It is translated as CASSLAGSQNEKLFF.

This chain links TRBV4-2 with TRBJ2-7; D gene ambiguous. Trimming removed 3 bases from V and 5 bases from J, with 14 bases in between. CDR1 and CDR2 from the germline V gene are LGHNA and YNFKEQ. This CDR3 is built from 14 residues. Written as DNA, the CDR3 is TGTGCCAGCAGCCACGCCCACCGTGAGGACGAGCAGTACTTC. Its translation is CASSHAHREDEQYF.

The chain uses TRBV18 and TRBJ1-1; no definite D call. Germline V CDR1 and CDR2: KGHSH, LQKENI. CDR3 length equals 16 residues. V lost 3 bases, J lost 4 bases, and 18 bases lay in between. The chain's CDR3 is CASSPTRGNTGTEAFF. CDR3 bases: TGTGCCAGCTCACCTACTCGGGGTAACACGGGCACTGAAGCTTTCTTT.